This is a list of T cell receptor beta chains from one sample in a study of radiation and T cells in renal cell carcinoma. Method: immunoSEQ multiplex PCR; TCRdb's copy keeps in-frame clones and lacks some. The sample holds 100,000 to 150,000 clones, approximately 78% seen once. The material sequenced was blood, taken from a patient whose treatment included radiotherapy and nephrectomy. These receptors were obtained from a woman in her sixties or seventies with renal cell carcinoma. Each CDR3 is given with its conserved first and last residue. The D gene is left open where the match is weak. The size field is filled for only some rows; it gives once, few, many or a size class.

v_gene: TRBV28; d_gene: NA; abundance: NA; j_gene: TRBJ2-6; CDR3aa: CASRHTGPILPGANVLTF; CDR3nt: TGTGCCAGCAGACATACCGGCCCTATACTCCCTGGGGCCAACGTCCTGACTTTC
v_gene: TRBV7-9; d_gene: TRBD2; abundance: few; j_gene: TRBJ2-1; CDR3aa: CASSLGLAGVNEQFF; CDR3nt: TGTGCCAGCAGCCTGGGACTAGCCGGGGTCAATGAGCAGTTCTTC
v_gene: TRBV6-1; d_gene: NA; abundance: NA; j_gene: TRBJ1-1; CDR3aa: CASSEDWGNGAFF; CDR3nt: TGTGCCAGCAGTGAAGACTGGGGTAACGGAGCTTTCTTT
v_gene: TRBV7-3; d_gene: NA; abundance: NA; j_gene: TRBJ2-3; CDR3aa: CASSLNIGTSDTQYF; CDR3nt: TGTGCCAGCAGCTTAAATATCGGGACATCAGATACGCAGTATTTT
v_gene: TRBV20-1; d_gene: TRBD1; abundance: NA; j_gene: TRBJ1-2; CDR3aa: CSASGQGVTF; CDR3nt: TGCAGTGCTAGCGGACAGGGGGTTACCTTC
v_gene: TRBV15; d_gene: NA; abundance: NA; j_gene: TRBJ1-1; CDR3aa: CATSRVIALGTEAFF; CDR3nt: TGTGCCACCAGCAGAGTAATCGCTCTTGGGACTGAAGCTTTCTTT
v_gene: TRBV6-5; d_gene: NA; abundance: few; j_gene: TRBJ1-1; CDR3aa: CASSYAGNTEAFF; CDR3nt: TGTGCCAGCAGTTATGCGGGGAACACTGAAGCTTTCTTT
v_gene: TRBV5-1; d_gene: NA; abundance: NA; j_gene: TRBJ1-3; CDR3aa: CASSLESGEVTGNTIYF; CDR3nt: TGCGCCAGCAGCTTGGAGTCGGGAGAGGTGACTGGAAACACCATATATTTT
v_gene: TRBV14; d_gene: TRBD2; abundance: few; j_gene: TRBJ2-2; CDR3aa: CASSQTGGWELFF; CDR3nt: TGTGCCAGCAGCCAGACGGGAGGTTGGGAGCTGTTTTTT
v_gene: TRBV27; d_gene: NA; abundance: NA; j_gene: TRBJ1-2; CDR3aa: CASSLIPGQGGYTF; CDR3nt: TGTGCCAGCAGTTTAATTCCGGGGCAGGGTGGCTACACCTTC
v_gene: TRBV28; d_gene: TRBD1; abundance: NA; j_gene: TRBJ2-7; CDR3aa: CASRLTGVVYEQYF; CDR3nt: TGTGCCAGCAGACTTACAGGGGTTGTCTACGAGCAGTACTTC
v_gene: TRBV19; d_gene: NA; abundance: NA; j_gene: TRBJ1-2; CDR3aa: CASSDNSRGYTF; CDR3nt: TGTGCCAGTAGCGACAATAGTCGTGGCTACACCTTC
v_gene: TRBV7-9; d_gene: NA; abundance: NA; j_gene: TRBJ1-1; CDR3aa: CASSSDRFEAFF; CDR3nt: TGTGCCAGCAGCTCGGACAGATTTGAAGCTTTCTTT
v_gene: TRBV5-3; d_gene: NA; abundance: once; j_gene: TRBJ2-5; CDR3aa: CARSQGGYRDQETQYF; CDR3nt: TGTGCCAGAAGCCAGGGCGGGTACAGAGACCAAGAGACCCAGTACTTC